This T cell receptor (beta chain) was retrieved from a study of PD-1 blockade in mismatch repair-deficient tumors. Libraries were prepared by immunoSEQ multiplex PCR; TCRdb keeps only in-frame clonotypes and omits some of them. The sample lists tens of thousands of clones, more than 65% occurring once. Mismatch repair deficiency was confirmed in all patients, by PCR or immunohistochemistry. TCR sequencing covered a few patients who responded to pembrolizumab. The germline CDR1 and CDR2 sequences are SGHTA and FQGTGA. The ends lost 6 bases at V and 0 bases at J; junction bases unmatched: 8. The CDR3 sequence is 16 residues long. This clone was recorded once.

The receptor comes from an adult with mismatch repair-deficient cancer. The sequences come from peripheral blood, collected 12 weeks after starting pembrolizumab. The chain has TRBV7-3 and TRBJ1-5, with 7 bases identical to TRBD1. In DNA form, the CDR3 reads TGTGCCAGCAGTTCTAGTGGGACAGTTAGCAATCAGCCCCAGCATTTT. It codes for CASSSSGTVSNQPQHF.